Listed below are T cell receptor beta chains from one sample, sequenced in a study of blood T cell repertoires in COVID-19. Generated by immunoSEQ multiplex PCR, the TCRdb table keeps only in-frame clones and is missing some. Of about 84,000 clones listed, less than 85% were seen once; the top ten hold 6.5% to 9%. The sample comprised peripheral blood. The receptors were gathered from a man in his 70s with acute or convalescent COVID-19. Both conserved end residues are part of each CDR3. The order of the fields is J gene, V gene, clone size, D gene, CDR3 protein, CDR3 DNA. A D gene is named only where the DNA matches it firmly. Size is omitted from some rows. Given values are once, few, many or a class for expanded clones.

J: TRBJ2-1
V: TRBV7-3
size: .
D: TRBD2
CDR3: CASSLGGRPYNEQFF
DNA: TGTGCCAGCAGCCTGGGGGGGAGACCCTACAATGAGCAGTTCTTC

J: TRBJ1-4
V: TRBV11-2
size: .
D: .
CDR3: CASSLAFRRGNEKLFF
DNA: TGTGCCAGCAGCTTAGCTTTCCGGAGGGGCAATGAAAAACTGTTTTTT

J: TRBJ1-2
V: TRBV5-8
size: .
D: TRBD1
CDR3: CASSWDRRGYTF
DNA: TGTGCCAGCAGCTGGGACAGGCGCGGCTACACCTTC

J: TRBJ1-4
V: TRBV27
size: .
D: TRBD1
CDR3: CASSLIPGQFNEKLFF
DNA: TGTGCCAGCAGTCTCATCCCGGGACAGTTTAATGAAAAACTGTTTTTT

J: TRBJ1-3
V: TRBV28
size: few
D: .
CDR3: CASSPGVPLSGNTIYF
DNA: TGTGCCAGCAGTCCCGGGGTACCTCTCTCTGGAAACACCATATATTTT

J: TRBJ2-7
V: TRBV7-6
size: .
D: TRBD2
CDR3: CASSLAGSGSSYEQYF
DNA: TGTGCCAGCAGCTTAGCGGGGAGCGGGAGCTCCTACGAGCAGTACTTC

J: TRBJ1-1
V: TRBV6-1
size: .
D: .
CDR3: CASSEIRANTEAFF
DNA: TGTGCCAGCAGTGAAATCAGGGCTAACACTGAAGCTTTCTTT

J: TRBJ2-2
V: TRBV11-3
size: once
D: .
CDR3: CASSFGEAGELFF
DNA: TGTGCCAGCAGCTTCGGGGAGGCCGGGGAGCTGTTTTTT

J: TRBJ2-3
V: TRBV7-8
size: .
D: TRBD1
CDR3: CASSSNRGSTDTQYF
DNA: TGTGCCAGCAGCTCGAACAGGGGGTCCACAGATACGCAGTATTTT

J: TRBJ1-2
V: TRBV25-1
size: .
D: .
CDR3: CASSQSYGYTF
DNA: TGTGCCAGCAGTCAGTCGTACGGCTACACCTTC

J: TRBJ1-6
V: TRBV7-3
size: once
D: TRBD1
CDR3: CASSLGQGTSPLHF
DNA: TGTGCCAGCAGCTTAGGACAGGGTACTTCACCCCTCCACTTT

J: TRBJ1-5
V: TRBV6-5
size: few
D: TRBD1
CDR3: CASTIGQGPYQPQHF
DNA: TGTGCCAGCACCATAGGACAGGGGCCGTATCAGCCCCAGCATTTT

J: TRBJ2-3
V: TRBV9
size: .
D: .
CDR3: CASIERVGETDTQYF
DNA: TGTGCCAGCATCGAGCGGGTAGGGGAGACAGATACGCAGTATTTT

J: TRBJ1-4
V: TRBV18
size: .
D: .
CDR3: CASSPSIGGNEKLFF
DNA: TGTGCCAGCTCACCATCGATAGGGGGTAATGAAAAACTGTTTTTT

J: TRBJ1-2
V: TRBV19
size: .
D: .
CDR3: CASSIGGSGGYTF
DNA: TGTGCCAGTAGTATTGGAGGTAGCGGTGGCTACACCTTC

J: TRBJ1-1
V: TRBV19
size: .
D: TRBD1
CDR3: CASSLSLGTAEAFF
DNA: TGTGCCAGTAGTTTAAGCCTAGGGACAGCTGAAGCTTTCTTT